This T cell receptor beta chain was profiled in a study of brain T cells in children with intractable seizures. General study findings and limits: Pre- and post-surgery blood differed in depth, so pre-surgery absences may be undersampling.

Measured with immunoSEQ multiplex PCR; TCRdb has only the in-frame clones, and not every one. Of roughly 23,000 clones listed, 94% are singletons. The V end lost 6 bases, the J end lost 2 bases, and 14 bases lay between the germline ends. CDR1 is SNHLY, CDR2 FYNNEI, per germline. This CDR3 spans 15 amino acids. Notes on this clone: Its target is not known.

Only cases whose brain tissue showed the highest T cell transcript signatures were sequenced. Pre-surgery treatment included at least one anti-epileptic drug. The chain employs TRBV2 and TRBJ1-5; D ambiguous. Here the sequenced sample was peripheral blood, taken at surgery. This receptor was identified in a boy aged 5-17 years with focal cortical dysplasia and intractable seizures. The CDR3, as DNA: TGTGCCAGCAGAGGAATCAATTTCGGCAATCAGCCCCAGCATTTT. Protein: CASRGINFGNQPQHF.